Each of the 29 T cell receptor beta chains below was sequenced from the same sample in a study of blood T cell repertoires in COVID-19. Using immunoSEQ multiplex PCR, the repertoire was profiled, and TCRdb retains in-frame clones only, with some absent. The table records about 200,000 clones, approximately 90% of them present only once. Sequencing used peripheral blood. These receptors originate from a middle-aged man with active or convalescent COVID-19.

The CDR3 region has the DNA TGCGCCAGCAGCCCCCAGGGGGCGGACTATGGCTACACCTTC. Translating it yields CASSPQGADYGYTF. The V gene is TRBV5-1, the J gene TRBJ1-2; 8 bases are shared with TRBD1. This CDR3 contains 14 residues. Trimming at V came to 4 bases and at J to 3 bases, leaving 5 bases not matched to a gene. The germline CDR1 and CDR2 sequences are SGHRS and YFSETQ.

This clone was counted once. The chain uses TRBV5-1 and TRBJ2-1; 8 bases line up with TRBD2. CDR1 is SGHRS, CDR2 YFSETQ, per germline. The CDR3 totals 18 residues. V lost 0 bases and J lost 0; bases outside the gene matches: 8. CDR3 sequence: CASSLGGSGMISYNEQFF. The CDR3 DNA is TGCGCCAGCAGCTTGGGGGGTAGCGGGATGATCTCCTACAATGAGCAGTTCTTC.

The rearrangement links TRBV6-1 to TRBJ2-7; D unresolved. Trimming took off 1 base at V and 6 bases at J, with 13 bases between the two ends. The germline CDR1 and CDR2 sequences are MNHNS and SASEGT. This CDR3 region has 14 residues. CDR3 sequence (DNA): TGTGCCAGCAGTGAAGTAGAAGGAGTACGCGAGCAGTACTTC. Its protein is CASSEVEGVREQYF.

The V gene is TRBV12-3 or TRBV12-4, the J gene TRBJ2-7; tentative D call: TRBD1 (6 bases). The V gene lost 5 bases and the J gene lost 2 bases, with 10 bases spanning the gap. The CDR3 extends over 13 amino acids. CDR3 sequence: CASSRTDTYEQYF. CDR3 nucleotide sequence: TGTGCCAGCAGTAGGACAGACACCTACGAGCAGTACTTC.

The V and J genes are TRBV19 and TRBJ1-5; D remains unclear. The germline V gene encodes CDR1 LNHDA and CDR2 SQIVND (reference sequence). This CDR3 has 13 amino acids. The germline V and J ends were trimmed by 3 bases and 7 bases, with 10 bases remaining between them. CDR3 in amino acids: CASSMGRAQPQHF. The DNA of the CDR3 is TGTGCCAGTAGTATGGGCAGAGCCCAGCCCCAGCATTTT.

The gene calls are TRBV7-8 and TRBJ2-2; the D gene is possibly TRBD2 (6 bases). This CDR3 contains 16 residues. The germline V and J ends were trimmed by 7 bases and 3 bases, with 18 bases remaining between them. The germline CDR1 and CDR2 sequences are SGHVS and FQNEAQ. The CDR3 DNA sequence: TGTGCCAGCACCTATGGCGGGGCGGCGGACACCGGGGAGCTGTTTTTT. Amino acid sequence: CASTYGGAADTGELFF.

This clone was seen more than once but under ten times. V usage is TRBV2 and J usage is TRBJ2-7; D unresolved. Germline V gene data show CDR1 as SNHLY and CDR2 as FYNNEI. The CDR3 consists of 14 residues. V was shortened by 2 bases and J by 3 bases, with 11 bases between the two germline ends. The CDR3 here is CASSEPSLGYEQYF. CDR3 in DNA: TGTGCCAGCAGTGAACCTTCTCTCGGCTACGAGCAGTACTTC.

V is TRBV5-1 and J is TRBJ1-2, with 12 bases aligning to TRBD1. Germline V gene sequence: CDR1 SGHRS, CDR2 YFSETQ. The CDR3 runs to 15 residues. Trimming removed 4 bases from V and 6 bases from J; junction bases left unmatched: 7. The CDR3 region is CASSPGTGGRDGYTF. CDR3 DNA: TGCGCCAGCAGCCCGGGGACAGGGGGCCGGGATGGCTACACCTTC.

CDR3 region: CASSPPDRIAIYF. The CDR3 DNA follows: TGTGCCAGCTCACCTCCCGACAGAATCGCCATATATTTT. The chain joins TRBV18 to TRBJ1-3; D perhaps matches TRBD1 (5 bases). The CDR3 runs to 13 residues. Germline-derived CDR1 and CDR2 are KGHSH and LQKENI. The V end lost 3 bases, the J end lost 11 bases, and 14 bases lay between the germline ends.

The genes are TRBV18 and TRBJ2-7, with D possibly being TRBD1 (5 bases). Germline-derived CDR1 and CDR2 are KGHSH and LQKENI. The CDR3 covers 14 residues. V lost 0 bases and J 3 bases, leaving 9 bases between the germline ends. CDR3 DNA sequence: TGTGCCAGCTCACCACCGTCAGGGAACTACGAGCAGTACTTC. Translating it yields CASSPPSGNYEQYF.

This CDR3 is CSVTHEQYF. CDR3 nucleotides: TGCAGCGTCACACACGAGCAGTACTTC. This chain links TRBV29-1 with TRBJ2-7; no clear D. The CDR3 spans 9 residues. Germline CDR1 is SQVTM and CDR2 is ANQGSEA. V lost 6 bases and J 5 bases, leaving 5 bases between the germline ends.

This chain connects TRBV6-5 to TRBJ1-2; TRBD1 matches at 7 bases. This CDR3 has 13 residues. After removal of 6 bases from V and 8 bases from J, the junction contained 9 bases not matched to a gene. Germline values: CDR1 MNHEY, CDR2 SVGAGI. CDR3 nucleotide sequence: TGTGCCAGCAGGGTTCACGGGGGACAGGGCTACACCTTC. Amino acid sequence: CASRVHGGQGYTF.

This clone was recorded only once. The V and J genes are TRBV20-1 and TRBJ2-2; perhaps TRBD2 as D (6 bases). Germline assignment: CDR1 DFQATT and CDR2 SNEGSKA (reference sequence). V was trimmed by 3 bases and J by 5 bases, leaving 10 bases between them. This CDR3 is 13 amino acids long. CDR3 coding DNA: TGCAGTGCTAGTAGCGGAGTGACCGGGGAGCTGTTTTTT. Translation: CSASSGVTGELFF.

This clone was seen just once. The CDR3 sequence is CASSLDGQGVDTQYF. DNA for the CDR3: TGCGCCAGCAGCTTGGATGGACAGGGCGTAGATACGCAGTATTTT. The chain carries TRBV5-1 and TRBJ2-3; 8 bases line up with TRBD1. The CDR3 spans 15 residues. The germline CDR1 and CDR2 sequences are SGHRS and YFSETQ. The V segment lost 0 bases and the J segment 5 bases; nucleotides outside the gene matches: 5.

The chain uses TRBV2 and TRBJ1-6; D remains unclear. The CDR3 is 15 residues long. The germline CDR1 and CDR2 sequences are SNHLY and FYNNEI. Between the trimmed V and J ends, which lost 2 bases and 0 bases, there was a span of 5 bases. As DNA, the CDR3 is TGTGCCAGCAGTGAAAGCGGCTCCTATAATTCACCCCTCCACTTT. Protein sequence: CASSESGSYNSPLHF. Full variable domain (outside the CDR3, taken from reference TRBV2 and TRBJ1-6): EPEVTQTPSHQVTQMGQEVILRCVPISNHLYFYWYRQILGQKVEFLVSFYNNEISEKSEIFDDQFSVERPDGSNFTLKIRSTKLEDSAMYFCASSESGSYNSPLHFGNGTRLTVT.

This clone has a handful of counts. The V and J genes are TRBV7-9 and TRBJ1-4; D uncertain. The germline gives CDR1 SEHNR, CDR2 FQNEAQ (reference sequence). V was clipped by 5 bases and J by 10 bases, with 20 bases between them. CDR3 length: 15 amino acids. CDR3 sequence: CASSPLGLRSGKLFF. Written as DNA, the CDR3 is TGTGCCAGCAGCCCACTAGGTCTACGCTCAGGAAAACTGTTTTTT.

This chain links TRBV7-9 with TRBJ1-4; 8 bases are a match to TRBD1. J was trimmed by 13 bases and V by 0 bases; bases with no gene match: 13. The CDR3 sequence is 16 residues long. CDR1 is SEHNR and CDR2 is FQNEAQ in the germline V gene (reference sequence). The CDR3 DNA sequence: TGTGCCAGCAGCTTAGCCCGGGACAGGACGCGGGGTGGACTGTTTTTT. This translates into CASSLARDRTRGGLFF. The variable domain in full, with the rest retrieved from reference TRBV7-9 and TRBJ1-4, is DTGVSQNPRHKITKRGQNVTFRCDPISEHNRLYWYRQTLGQGPEFLTYFQNEAQLEKSRLLSDRFSAERPKGSFSTLEIQRTEQGDSAMYLCASSLARDRTRGGLFFGSGTQLSVL.

This sequence joins TRBV13 and TRBJ2-1; tentatively, D is TRBD1 (6 bases). CDR3 length equals 13 residues. Trimming removed 6 bases from V and 9 bases from J, with 15 bases in between. The germline gives CDR1 PRHDT, CDR2 FYEKMQ (reference sequence). Here the CDR3 DNA reads TGTGCCAGCAGGCAAACAGGGAATTCTGAGCAGTTCTTC. It encodes CASRQTGNSEQFF.

The genes are TRBV19 and TRBJ2-4; the match to TRBD1 covers 7 bases. This CDR3 has 14 amino acids. The J segment lost 3 bases and the V segment lost 7 bases, leaving 6 bases of the junction unmatched. Germline loops: CDR1 LNHDA, CDR2 SQIVND (reference sequence). The CDR3 DNA sequence: TGTGCCAGTACCGAGCGGACAGGCAAAAACATTCAGTACTTC. Translating it yields CASTERTGKNIQYF.

The chain is built from TRBV5-1 and TRBJ2-7; TRBD1 aligns across 8 bases. Germline CDR1 and CDR2: SGHRS and YFSETQ. Trimming took 4 bases from V and 5 from J; bases not matched to a gene: 8. CDR3 length: 14 amino acids. The CDR3 region is CASSLSGTGNEQYF. In DNA, the CDR3 is TGCGCCAGCAGCCTATCCGGGACAGGTAACGAGCAGTACTTC.

The chain combines TRBV5-1 with TRBJ2-1, with D maybe TRBD2 (7 bases). Trimming cost V 0 bases and J 6 bases, with 13 bases left between them. The CDR3 length is 15 residues. Germline values: CDR1 SGHRS, CDR2 YFSETQ. CDR3 bases: TGCGCCAGCAGCTTGGTTGGGGGAGGGGGCAATGAGCAGTTCTTC. As protein: CASSLVGGGGNEQFF.

The V call is TRBV5-1, the J call TRBJ1-4, with D perhaps matching TRBD1 (6 bases). V lost 6 bases, J lost 8 bases, and 23 bases lay in between. The germline gives CDR1 SGHRS, CDR2 YFSETQ. The CDR3 spans 16 residues. CDR3 sequence reads: CASTRDAWVGGEKLFF. CDR3 bases: TGCGCCAGCACCCGGGACGCCTGGGTTGGGGGCGAAAAACTGTTTTTT.

The sample holds a few counts of this clone. V is TRBV4-2 and J is TRBJ2-2, with TRBD2 matching over 12 bases. The V and J ends lost 4 bases and 7 bases, in that order; junction bases with no gene match: 1. Germline V gives CDR1 LGHNA, CDR2 YNFKEQ. CDR3 length: 14 residues. The CDR3 protein is CASSPGLAGGELFF. DNA of the CDR3: TGTGCCAGCAGCCCGGGACTAGCGGGCGGGGAGCTGTTTTTT.

The V and J genes are TRBV27 and TRBJ2-7; possible D gene TRBD2, 6 bases. Germline V gives CDR1 MNHEY, CDR2 SMNVEV (reference sequence). V was pared by 5 bases and J by 7 bases, with 21 bases between. The CDR3 contains 15 residues. CDR3 loop: CASSPHGGQGWEQYF. CDR3 nucleotides: TGTGCCAGCAGTCCCCACGGAGGGCAGGGCTGGGAGCAGTACTTC.

V usage is TRBV5-4 and J usage is TRBJ1-2; D is uncertain. CDR1 SGHNT and CDR2 YYREEE come from the germline V gene (reference sequence). CDR3 size: 18 residues. Trimming left V 1 base short and J 3 bases short, with 22 bases between. CDR3 region: CASSLSRTTPNYYYGYTF. CDR3 in DNA: TGTGCCAGCAGCTTGAGTCGGACTACCCCAAACTATTACTATGGCTACACCTTC.

V and J are TRBV19 and TRBJ1-5, with 9 bases matching TRBD1. The germline V gene has CDR1 LNHDA and CDR2 SQIVND (reference sequence). This CDR3 spans 15 amino acids. The trim removed 3 bases at V and 4 bases at J, leaving 4 bases unmatched. The CDR3 sequence is CASSILGTGNQPQHF. CDR3 nucleotide sequence: TGTGCCAGTAGTATTTTAGGGACAGGGAATCAGCCCCAGCATTTT.

This chain connects TRBV4-2 to TRBJ2-3; D remains unclear. The V end was cut by 4 bases, the J end by 6 bases, with 8 bases between. The CDR3 totals 12 residues. Germline CDR1 is LGHNA and CDR2 is YNFKEQ. CDR3 nucleotides: TGTGCCAGCAGCCGTAGTGTGGATACGCAGTATTTT. Translating gives CASSRSVDTQYF.

This chain uses TRBV6-2 or TRBV6-3 with TRBJ2-7; D unresolved. V gave up 2 bases and J gave up 4 bases, with 9 bases separating them. This CDR3 is built from 13 residues. From germline, CDR1 is MNHEY and CDR2 SVGEGT. The CDR3 nucleotides read TGTGCCAGCAGTTACGGTCTTACATACGAGCAGTACTTC. Encoded protein: CASSYGLTYEQYF.

The chain employs TRBV6-6 and TRBJ2-7, with 7 bases aligning to TRBD1. Germline V CDR1 and CDR2: MNHNY, SVGAGI (reference sequence). Trimming removed 6 bases from V and 3 bases from J; junction bases left unmatched: 11. The CDR3 length is 15 residues. The CDR3 DNA reads as TGTGCCAGCAGCCCTAACCGGGACAGAGACTACGAGCAGTACTTC. It encodes CASSPNRDRDYEQYF.